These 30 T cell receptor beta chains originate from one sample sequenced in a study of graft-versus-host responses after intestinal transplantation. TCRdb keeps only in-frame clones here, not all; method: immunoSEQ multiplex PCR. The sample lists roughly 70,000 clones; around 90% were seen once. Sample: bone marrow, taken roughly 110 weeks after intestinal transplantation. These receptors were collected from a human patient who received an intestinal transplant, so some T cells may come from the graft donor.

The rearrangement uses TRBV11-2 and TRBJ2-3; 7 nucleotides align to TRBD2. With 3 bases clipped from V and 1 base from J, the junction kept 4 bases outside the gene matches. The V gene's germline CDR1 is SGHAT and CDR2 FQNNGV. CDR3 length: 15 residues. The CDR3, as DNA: TGTGCCAGCAGCTTGAGCGGGATGGGCACAGATACGCAGTATTTT. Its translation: CASSLSGMGTDTQYF.

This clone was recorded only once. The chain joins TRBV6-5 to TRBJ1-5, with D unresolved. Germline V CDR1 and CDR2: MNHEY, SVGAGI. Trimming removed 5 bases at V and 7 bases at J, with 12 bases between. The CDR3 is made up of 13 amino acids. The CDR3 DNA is TGTGCCAGCAGTGAAAACATGGGGCAGCCCCAGCATTTT. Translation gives CASSENMGQPQHF.

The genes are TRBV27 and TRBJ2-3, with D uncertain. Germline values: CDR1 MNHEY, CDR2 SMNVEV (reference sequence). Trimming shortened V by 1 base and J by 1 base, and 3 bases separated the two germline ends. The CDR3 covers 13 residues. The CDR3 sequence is CASSLFGTDTQYF. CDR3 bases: TGTGCCAGCAGTTTATTCGGCACAGATACGCAGTATTTT.

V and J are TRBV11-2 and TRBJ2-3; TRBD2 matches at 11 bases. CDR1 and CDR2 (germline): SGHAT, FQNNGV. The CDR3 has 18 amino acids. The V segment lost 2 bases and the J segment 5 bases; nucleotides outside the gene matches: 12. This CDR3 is CASSLRGGLAGVKDTQYF. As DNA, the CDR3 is TGTGCCAGCAGCTTACGTGGTGGACTAGCGGGTGTAAAAGATACGCAGTATTTT.

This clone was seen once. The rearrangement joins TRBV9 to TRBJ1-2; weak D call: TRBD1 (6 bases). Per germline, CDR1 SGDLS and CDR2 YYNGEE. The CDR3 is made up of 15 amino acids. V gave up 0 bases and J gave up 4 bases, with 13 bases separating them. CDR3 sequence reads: CASSVETGGAYGYTF. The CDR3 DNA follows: TGTGCCAGCAGCGTAGAGACAGGTGGGGCCTATGGCTACACCTTC. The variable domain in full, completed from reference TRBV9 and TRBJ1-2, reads DSGVTQTPKHLITATGQRVTLRCSPRSGDLSVYWYQQSLDQGLQFLIQYYNGEERAKGNILERFSAQQFPDLHSELNLSSLELGDSALYFCASSVETGGAYGYTFGSGTRLTVV.

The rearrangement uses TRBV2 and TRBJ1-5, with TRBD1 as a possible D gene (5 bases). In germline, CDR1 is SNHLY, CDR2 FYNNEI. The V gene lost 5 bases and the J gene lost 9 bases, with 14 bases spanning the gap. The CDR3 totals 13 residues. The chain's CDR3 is CASSWTPSRPQHF. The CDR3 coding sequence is TGTGCCAGCAGTTGGACACCCTCTCGGCCCCAGCATTTT.

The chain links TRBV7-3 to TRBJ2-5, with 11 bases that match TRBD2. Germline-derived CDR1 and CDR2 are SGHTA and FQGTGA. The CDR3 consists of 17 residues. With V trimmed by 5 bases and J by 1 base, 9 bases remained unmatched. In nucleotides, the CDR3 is TGTGCCAGCAGCCCACGACTAGCGGGAAGCCCCCAAGAGACCCAGTACTTC. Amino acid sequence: CASSPRLAGSPQETQYF.

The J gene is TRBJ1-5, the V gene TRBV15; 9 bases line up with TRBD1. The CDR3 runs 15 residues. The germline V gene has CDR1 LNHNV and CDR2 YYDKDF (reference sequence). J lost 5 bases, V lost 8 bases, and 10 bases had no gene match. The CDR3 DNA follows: TGTGCCACCGGGTTACCGGGACAGGGACATCAGCCCCAGCATTTT. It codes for CATGLPGQGHQPQHF.

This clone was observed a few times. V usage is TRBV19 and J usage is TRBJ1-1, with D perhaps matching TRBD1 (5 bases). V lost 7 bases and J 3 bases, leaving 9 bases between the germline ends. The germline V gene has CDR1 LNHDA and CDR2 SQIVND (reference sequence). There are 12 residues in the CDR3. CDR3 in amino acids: CASIAGHTEAFF. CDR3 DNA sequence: TGTGCCAGTATCGCGGGGCACACTGAAGCTTTCTTT.

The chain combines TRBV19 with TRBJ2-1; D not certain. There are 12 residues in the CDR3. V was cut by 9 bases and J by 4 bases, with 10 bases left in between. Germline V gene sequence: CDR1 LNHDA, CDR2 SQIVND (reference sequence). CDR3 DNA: TGTGCCAGCAGGATCGGGTACAATGAGCAGTTCTTC. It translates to CASRIGYNEQFF.

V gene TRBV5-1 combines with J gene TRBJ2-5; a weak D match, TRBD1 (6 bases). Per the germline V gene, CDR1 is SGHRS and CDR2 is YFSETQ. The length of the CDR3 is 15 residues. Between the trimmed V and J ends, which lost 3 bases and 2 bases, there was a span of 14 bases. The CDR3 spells CASSSATGRQETQYF. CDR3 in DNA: TGCGCCAGCAGCTCGGCAACAGGGCGGCAAGAGACCCAGTACTTC.

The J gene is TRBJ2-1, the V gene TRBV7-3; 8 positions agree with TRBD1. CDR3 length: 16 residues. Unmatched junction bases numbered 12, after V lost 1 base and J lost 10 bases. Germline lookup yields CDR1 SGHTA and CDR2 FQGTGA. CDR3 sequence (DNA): TGTGCCAGCAGCTTAAGCGCGACAGGGGCGCTCAGGGAGCAGTTCTTC. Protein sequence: CASSLSATGALREQFF.

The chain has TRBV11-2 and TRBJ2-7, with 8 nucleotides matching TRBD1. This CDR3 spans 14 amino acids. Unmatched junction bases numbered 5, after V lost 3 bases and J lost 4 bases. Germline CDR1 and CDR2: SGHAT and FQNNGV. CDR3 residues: CASSLDRAGYEQYF. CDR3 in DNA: TGTGCCAGCAGCTTGGACAGGGCAGGATACGAGCAGTACTTC.

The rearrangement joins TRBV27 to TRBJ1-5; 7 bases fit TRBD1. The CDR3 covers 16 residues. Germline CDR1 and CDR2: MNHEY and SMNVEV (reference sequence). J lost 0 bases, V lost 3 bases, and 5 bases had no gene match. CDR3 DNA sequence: TGTGCCAGCAGTTTTTTGGGGACAGCTAGCAATCAGCCCCAGCATTTT. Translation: CASSFLGTASNQPQHF.

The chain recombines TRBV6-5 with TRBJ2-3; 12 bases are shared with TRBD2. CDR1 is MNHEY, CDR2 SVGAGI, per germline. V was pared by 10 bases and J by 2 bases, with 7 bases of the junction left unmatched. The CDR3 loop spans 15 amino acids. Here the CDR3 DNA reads TGTGCCACTCTCGGACTAGCGGGGAACACAGATACGCAGTATTTT. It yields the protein CATLGLAGNTDTQYF.

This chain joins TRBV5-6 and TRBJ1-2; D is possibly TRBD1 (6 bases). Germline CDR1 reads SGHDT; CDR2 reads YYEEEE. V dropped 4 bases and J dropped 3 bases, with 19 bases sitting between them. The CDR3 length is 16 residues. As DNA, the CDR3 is TGTGCCAGCAGCCTGGGACGTTGGGACACCTACTATGGCTACACCTTC. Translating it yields CASSLGRWDTYYGYTF.

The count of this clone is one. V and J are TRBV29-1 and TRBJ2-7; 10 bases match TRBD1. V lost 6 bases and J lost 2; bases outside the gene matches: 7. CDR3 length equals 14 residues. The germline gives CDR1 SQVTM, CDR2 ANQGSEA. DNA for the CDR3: TGCAGCGTCGCCGGGACAGGGGAAACCTACGAGCAGTACTTC. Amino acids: CSVAGTGETYEQYF.

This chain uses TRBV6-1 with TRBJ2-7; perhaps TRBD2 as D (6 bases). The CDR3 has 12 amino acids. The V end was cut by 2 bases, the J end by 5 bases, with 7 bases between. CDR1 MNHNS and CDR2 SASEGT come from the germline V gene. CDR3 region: CASSEWGDEQYF. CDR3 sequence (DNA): TGTGCCAGCAGTGAATGGGGGGACGAGCAGTACTTC.

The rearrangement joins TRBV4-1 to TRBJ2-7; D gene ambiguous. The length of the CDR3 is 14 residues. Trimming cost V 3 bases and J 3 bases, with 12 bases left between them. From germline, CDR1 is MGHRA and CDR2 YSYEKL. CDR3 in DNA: TGCGCCAGCAGCCATGGCTCATCTGGCTACGAGCAGTACTTC. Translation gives CASSHGSSGYEQYF.

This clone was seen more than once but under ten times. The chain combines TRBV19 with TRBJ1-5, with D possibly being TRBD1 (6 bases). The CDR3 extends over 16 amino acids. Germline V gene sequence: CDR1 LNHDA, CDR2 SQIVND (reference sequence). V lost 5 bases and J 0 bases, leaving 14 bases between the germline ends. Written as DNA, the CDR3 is TGTGCCAGTAGTTCCCCCCAGGGGTATAGCAATCAGCCCCAGCATTTT. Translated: CASSSPQGYSNQPQHF.

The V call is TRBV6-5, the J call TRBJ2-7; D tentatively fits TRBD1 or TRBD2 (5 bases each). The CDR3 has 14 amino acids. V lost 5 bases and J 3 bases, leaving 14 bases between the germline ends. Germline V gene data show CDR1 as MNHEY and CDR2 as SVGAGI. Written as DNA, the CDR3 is TGTGCCAGCAGTGTTGATGGGGGAAACTACGAGCAGTACTTC. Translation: CASSVDGGNYEQYF.

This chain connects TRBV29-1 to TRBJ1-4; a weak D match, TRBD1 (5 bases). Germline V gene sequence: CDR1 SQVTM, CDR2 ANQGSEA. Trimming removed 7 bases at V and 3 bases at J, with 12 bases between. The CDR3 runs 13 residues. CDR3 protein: CSAPGPSNEKLFF. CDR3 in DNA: TGCAGCGCACCGGGGCCCTCTAATGAAAAACTGTTTTTT. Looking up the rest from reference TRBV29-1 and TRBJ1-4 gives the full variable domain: SAVISQKPSRDICQRGTSLTIQCQVDSQVTMMFWYRQQPGQSLTLIATANQGSEATYESGFVIDKFPISRPNLTFSTLTVSNMSPEDSSIYLCSAPGPSNEKLFFGSGTQLSVL.

The CDR3 is CASSLRQTGETQYF. The CDR3 nucleotides are TGTGCCAGCAGCTTGCGGCAAACTGGGGAGACCCAGTACTTC. The chain is built from TRBV5-4 and TRBJ2-5, with D uncertain. V shed 1 base and J shed 5 bases, with 12 bases lying between them. The CDR3 totals 14 residues. Germline assignment: CDR1 SGHNT and CDR2 YYREEE (reference sequence).

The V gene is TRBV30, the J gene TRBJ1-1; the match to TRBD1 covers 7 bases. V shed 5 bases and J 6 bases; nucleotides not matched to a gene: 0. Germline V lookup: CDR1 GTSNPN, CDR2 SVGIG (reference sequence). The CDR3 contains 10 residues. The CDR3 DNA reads TGTGCCTGGGGACAGGCTGAAGCTTTCTTT. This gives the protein CAWGQAEAFF.

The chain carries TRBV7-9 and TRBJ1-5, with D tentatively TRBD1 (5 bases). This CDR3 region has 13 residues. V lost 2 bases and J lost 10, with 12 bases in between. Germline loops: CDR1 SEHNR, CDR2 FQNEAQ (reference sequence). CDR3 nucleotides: TGTGCCAGCAGCTTAACAGGCCGACACCCCCAGCATTTT. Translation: CASSLTGRHPQHF.

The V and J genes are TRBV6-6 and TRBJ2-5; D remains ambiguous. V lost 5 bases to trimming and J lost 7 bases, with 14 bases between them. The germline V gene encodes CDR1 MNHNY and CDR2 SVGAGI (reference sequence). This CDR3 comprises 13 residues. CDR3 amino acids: CASSRPPSPTQYF. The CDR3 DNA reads TGTGCCAGCAGTCGCCCCCCGTCTCCGACCCAGTACTTC.

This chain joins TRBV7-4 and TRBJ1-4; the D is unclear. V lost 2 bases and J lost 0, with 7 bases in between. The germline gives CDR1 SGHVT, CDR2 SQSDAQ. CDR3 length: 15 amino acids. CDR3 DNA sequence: TGTGCCAGCAGCTTAAGAAGTCCAACTAATGAAAAACTGTTTTTT. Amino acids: CASSLRSPTNEKLFF.

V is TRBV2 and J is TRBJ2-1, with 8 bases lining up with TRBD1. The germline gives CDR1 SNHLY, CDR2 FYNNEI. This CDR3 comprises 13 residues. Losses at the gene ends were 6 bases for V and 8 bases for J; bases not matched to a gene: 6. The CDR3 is CASSPTGDYEQFF. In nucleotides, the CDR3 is TGTGCCAGCAGCCCGACAGGGGATTATGAGCAGTTCTTC. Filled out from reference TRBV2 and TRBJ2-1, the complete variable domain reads EPEVTQTPSHQVTQMGQEVILRCVPISNHLYFYWYRQILGQKVEFLVSFYNNEISEKSEIFDDQFSVERPDGSNFTLKIRSTKLEDSAMYFCASSPTGDYEQFFGPGTRLTVL.

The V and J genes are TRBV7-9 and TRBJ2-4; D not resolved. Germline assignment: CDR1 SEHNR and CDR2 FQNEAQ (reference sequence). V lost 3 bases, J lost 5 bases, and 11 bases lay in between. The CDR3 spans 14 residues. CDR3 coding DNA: TGTGCCAGCAGCTTCGGTCAGGTACAAAACATTCAGTACTTC. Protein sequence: CASSFGQVQNIQYF.

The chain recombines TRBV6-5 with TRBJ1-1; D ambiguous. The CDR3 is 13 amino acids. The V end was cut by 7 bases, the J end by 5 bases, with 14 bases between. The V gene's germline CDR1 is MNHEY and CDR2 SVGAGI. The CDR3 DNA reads TGTGCCAGCACGGACCCGGGGAAGACTGAAGCTTTCTTT. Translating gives CASTDPGKTEAFF.